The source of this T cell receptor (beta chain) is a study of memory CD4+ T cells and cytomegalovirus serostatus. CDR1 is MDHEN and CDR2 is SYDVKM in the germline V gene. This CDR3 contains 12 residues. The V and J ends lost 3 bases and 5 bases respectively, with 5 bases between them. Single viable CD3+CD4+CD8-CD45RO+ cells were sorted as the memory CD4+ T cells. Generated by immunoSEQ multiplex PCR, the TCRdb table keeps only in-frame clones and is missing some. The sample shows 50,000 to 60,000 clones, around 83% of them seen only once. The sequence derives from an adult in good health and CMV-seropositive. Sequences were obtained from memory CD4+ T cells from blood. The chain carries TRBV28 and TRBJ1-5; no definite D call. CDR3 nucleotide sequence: TGTGCCAGCAGTTTGGGATATCAGCCCCAGCATTTT. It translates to CASSLGYQPQHF.